What follows are 16 T cell receptor beta chains derived from one specimen sequenced in a study of cytomegalovirus exposure and HLA in healthy donors. PCR was performed using 60 Vbeta and 13 Jbeta primers. Here immunoSEQ multiplex PCR was the method, and the copy in TCRdb shows in-frame clones only, minus some. The repertoire holds 65,000 to 100,000 clones, with 60% to 80% as singletons. The sample comprised PBMCs. The source is a man between 40 and 49 years old in good health and CMV-seronegative.

This chain joins TRBV29-1 and TRBJ2-1; the D gene is possibly TRBD1 (5 bases). With 3 bases removed from V and 7 bases from J, the gap between germline ends came to 10 bases. Germline V CDR1 and CDR2: SQVTM, ANQGSEA. This CDR3 has 12 residues. CDR3 DNA: TGCAGCGTTGACGCAGGGTCGAATGAGCAGTTCTTC. Translated, it gives CSVDAGSNEQFF.

J is TRBJ1-6 and V is TRBV28, with 8 positions matching TRBD1. This CDR3 is 13 amino acids long. Germline loops: CDR1 MDHEN, CDR2 SYDVKM. V dropped 7 bases and J dropped 9; count of bases not matched to a gene: 5. The CDR3 sequence: CASTQGAGSPLHF. CDR3 nucleotides: TGTGCCAGCACGCAGGGGGCCGGTTCACCCCTCCACTTT.

CDR3 amino acids: CASSPPVVDGYTF. In nucleotides, the CDR3 is TGTGCCAGCAGCCCCCCGGTGGTTGATGGCTACACCTTC. This chain links TRBV7-9 with TRBJ1-2; D not resolved. Germline loops: CDR1 SEHNR, CDR2 FQNEAQ (reference sequence). This CDR3 comprises 13 residues. Trimming cost V 5 bases and J 6 bases, with 13 bases left between them.

The CDR3 reads CASSGIGTSTDTQYF. The CDR3, as DNA: TGTGCCAGCAGCGGAATAGGGACTAGCACAGATACGCAGTATTTT. The rearrangement joins TRBV9 to TRBJ2-3, with a tentative D call TRBD2 (6 bases). V lost 3 bases and J 0 bases, leaving 11 bases between the germline ends. The CDR3 consists of 15 residues. CDR1 is SGDLS, CDR2 YYNGEE, per germline.

This chain links TRBV5-1 with TRBJ2-2, with TRBD1 matching 9 bases. V gave up 3 bases and J gave up 2 bases; unmatched junction bases: 5. The germline V gene has CDR1 SGHRS and CDR2 YFSETQ. The CDR3 is made up of 16 amino acids. The CDR3 here is CASSSPTGGNTGELFF. CDR3 bases: TGCGCCAGCAGCTCACCTACAGGGGGCAACACCGGGGAGCTGTTTTTT.

This clone showed up many times. This chain connects TRBV6-1 to TRBJ2-1; D is possibly TRBD1 (6 bases). CDR1 is MNHNS and CDR2 is SASEGT in the germline V gene. With 9 bases removed from V and 0 bases from J, the gap between germline ends came to 15 bases. This CDR3 spans 15 amino acids. CDR3 loop: CASRTVGSSYNEQFF. CDR3 sequence (DNA): TGTGCCAGTCGGACAGTGGGGAGCTCCTACAATGAGCAGTTCTTC.

The V and J genes are TRBV5-6 and TRBJ2-2, with a possible D match to TRBD2 (6 bases). The ends were cut back, 3 bases at V and 6 bases at J, with 9 bases in the middle. CDR1 and CDR2 (germline): SGHDT, YYEEEE. The CDR3 length is 13 residues. The CDR3: CASSWRGAGELFF. In nucleotides, the CDR3 is TGTGCCAGCAGCTGGCGGGGTGCCGGGGAGCTGTTTTTT.

This clone came up a few times. CDR3 nucleotides: TGTGCCAGCAGCTTGTCCGGGACACTCTCCTACGAGCAGTACTTC. It yields the protein CASSLSGTLSYEQYF. V gene TRBV7-9 combines with J gene TRBJ2-7; the D gene is possibly TRBD1 (6 bases). Trimming shortened V by 3 bases and J by 0 bases, and 12 bases separated the two germline ends. The germline gives CDR1 SEHNR, CDR2 FQNEAQ (reference sequence). The length of the CDR3 is 15 residues.

V usage is TRBV7-2 and J usage is TRBJ1-3; D is perhaps TRBD1 (6 bases). Between the trimmed V and J ends, which lost 6 bases and 6 bases, there was a span of 12 bases. The CDR3 covers 13 residues. Germline V gene data show CDR1 as SGHTA and CDR2 as FQGNSA. CDR3 protein: CASRGASKNTIYF. The CDR3 DNA reads TGTGCCAGCAGGGGGGCCAGCAAAAACACCATATATTTT.

The rearrangement uses TRBV19 and TRBJ1-1; 8 bases map to TRBD1. This CDR3 is built from 13 residues. Germline V CDR1 and CDR2: LNHDA, SQIVND (reference sequence). J gave up 2 bases and V 8 bases, and 4 bases lay outside the gene matches. CDR3 DNA: TGTGCCAGTGTAGGACAGGGCAACACTGAAGCTTTCTTT. Translating it yields CASVGQGNTEAFF.

The V gene is TRBV9, the J gene TRBJ2-3, with TRBD2 as a possible D gene (6 bases). Per the germline V gene, CDR1 is SGDLS and CDR2 is YYNGEE. The CDR3 runs to 16 residues. Trimming left V 3 bases short and J 2 bases short, with 16 bases between. CDR3 nucleotides: TGTGCCAGCAGCGCAGGGACTTTTGCACACACAGATACGCAGTATTTT. This encodes CASSAGTFAHTDTQYF.

The J gene is TRBJ2-7, the V gene TRBV30; TRBD1 might be the D (5 bases). Trimming took 1 base from V and 3 from J, leaving 10 bases between them. The CDR3 extends over 13 amino acids. Per germline, CDR1 GTSNPN and CDR2 SVGIG (reference sequence). The CDR3 protein is CAWSANQGYEQYF. The DNA of the CDR3 is TGTGCCTGGAGTGCAAACCAGGGCTACGAGCAGTACTTC.

The chain links TRBV19 to TRBJ1-6; D not resolved. With 0 bases removed from V and 11 bases from J, the gap between germline ends came to 14 bases. The CDR3 consists of 15 residues. CDR1 and CDR2 (germline): LNHDA, SQIVND (reference sequence). The CDR3 sequence: CASSIEEGVSPPLHF. The CDR3 DNA follows: TGTGCCAGTAGTATAGAAGAGGGCGTTTCTCCACCCCTCCACTTT.

This chain links TRBV6-5 with TRBJ1-6; D not certain. V lost 5 bases and J lost 8, with 10 bases in between. The CDR3 has 13 amino acids. CDR1 is MNHEY and CDR2 is SVGAGI in the germline V gene. The chain's CDR3 is CASSTNSHSPLHF. CDR3 coding DNA: TGTGCCAGCAGTACCAACAGCCATTCACCCCTCCACTTT.

This CDR3 is CASSLIDNQPQHF. In DNA, the CDR3 is TGTGCCAGCAGCTTAATAGACAATCAGCCCCAGCATTTT. The V and J genes are TRBV7-2 and TRBJ1-5; the D is unclear. Per germline, CDR1 SGHTA and CDR2 FQGNSA. This CDR3 region has 13 residues. V lost 2 bases and J 3 bases, leaving 5 bases between the germline ends.

CDR3 amino acids: CAWSVSGRVYNEQFF. In DNA, the CDR3 is TGTGCCTGGAGTGTTAGCGGGAGGGTTTACAATGAGCAGTTCTTC. The genes are TRBV30 and TRBJ2-1, with 11 bases matching TRBD2. The CDR3 spans 15 residues. Germline V gives CDR1 GTSNPN, CDR2 SVGIG (reference sequence). V gave up 0 bases and J gave up 4 bases; unmatched junction bases: 2.